These T cell receptor beta chains were read from a single sample in a study of control samples from healthy donors and cancer patients. Clones were sequenced by immunoSEQ multiplex PCR, and TCRdb holds only the in-frame ones, with some missing. The sample lists 100,000 to 150,000 clones, more than 80% occurring once. The sample taken for sequencing was blood. The receptors derive from a man aged 35 to 55 in good health. The CDR3 runs from the conserved cysteine through the conserved F or W. Each record gives: clone size, D gene, V gene, J gene, CDR3 DNA, CDR3 protein. D genes are given only for firm matches. For some rows the clone size is stated as once, few or many, or as a class when expanded; others skip it.

abundance: .
d_gene: .
v_gene: TRBV11-3
j_gene: TRBJ2-2
CDR3nt: TGTGCCAGCAGCCGCCGCGACGGGGGGCGAGGCGGGGAGCTGTTTTTT
CDR3aa: CASSRRDGGRGGELFF

abundance: .
d_gene: .
v_gene: TRBV5-1
j_gene: TRBJ2-2
CDR3nt: TGCGCCAGCAGCTTGGTGCGGGGGAACACCGGGGAGCTGTTTTTT
CDR3aa: CASSLVRGNTGELFF

abundance: .
d_gene: .
v_gene: TRBV5-4
j_gene: TRBJ2-1
CDR3nt: TGTGCCAGCAGCCTGGGACGCAACAATGAGCAGTTCTTC
CDR3aa: CASSLGRNNEQFF

abundance: .
d_gene: .
v_gene: TRBV6-5
j_gene: TRBJ2-1
CDR3nt: TGTGCCAGCAGTTACTCGGGGGGGCCCCATGAGCAGTTCTTC
CDR3aa: CASSYSGGPHEQFF

abundance: .
d_gene: .
v_gene: TRBV7-2
j_gene: TRBJ2-7
CDR3nt: TGTGCCAGCAGCTTAGAACGAGGGGGCTACGAGCAGTACTTC
CDR3aa: CASSLERGGYEQYF

abundance: .
d_gene: .
v_gene: TRBV28
j_gene: TRBJ2-7
CDR3nt: TGTGCCAGCAGTTCCTCAGGGCGGCCCTACGAGCAGTACTTC
CDR3aa: CASSSSGRPYEQYF

abundance: .
d_gene: TRBD2
v_gene: TRBV5-4
j_gene: TRBJ2-1
CDR3nt: TGTGCCAGCACCCCAGGAGTAGCGGGGGGGCTTAGTGAGCAGTTCTTC
CDR3aa: CASTPGVAGGLSEQFF

abundance: .
d_gene: .
v_gene: TRBV5-1
j_gene: TRBJ1-3
CDR3nt: TGCGCCAGCAGCACGGGGGGATCTGGAAACACCATATATTTT
CDR3aa: CASSTGGSGNTIYF

abundance: few
d_gene: .
v_gene: TRBV6-5
j_gene: TRBJ1-1
CDR3nt: TGTGCCAGCACCAGAAGTGGAAGCGTGAACACTGAAGCTTTCTTT
CDR3aa: CASTRSGSVNTEAFF

abundance: .
d_gene: TRBD2
v_gene: TRBV10-1
j_gene: TRBJ2-3
CDR3nt: TGCGCCAGCAGCTCAGGACTAGCGGGGAACACAGATACGCAGTATTTT
CDR3aa: CASSSGLAGNTDTQYF

abundance: few
d_gene: TRBD1
v_gene: TRBV5-6
j_gene: TRBJ1-2
CDR3nt: TGTGCCAGCAGCTTGAAACTTCCACGACTCGACAGGGGCTATGGCTACACCTTC
CDR3aa: CASSLKLPRLDRGYGYTF

abundance: .
d_gene: .
v_gene: TRBV25-1
j_gene: TRBJ2-7
CDR3nt: TGTGCCAGCAGAGAAAGAGCGGAGCAGTACTTC
CDR3aa: CASRERAEQYF

abundance: .
d_gene: .
v_gene: TRBV9
j_gene: TRBJ1-6
CDR3nt: TGTGCCAGCGGCCCTGGGGCGAGCTCCTATAATTCACCCCTCCACTTT
CDR3aa: CASGPGASSYNSPLHF

abundance: .
d_gene: .
v_gene: TRBV3-1/TRBV3-2
j_gene: TRBJ2-2
CDR3nt: TGTGCCAGCACCTTCTCCATACGATCGAACACCGGGGAGCTGTTTTTT
CDR3aa: CASTFSIRSNTGELFF

abundance: .
d_gene: TRBD2
v_gene: TRBV5-5
j_gene: TRBJ2-7
CDR3nt: TGTGCCAGCAGATCGGTTAGCGGGGGGGCCGCCTACGAGCAGTACTTC
CDR3aa: CASRSVSGGAAYEQYF

abundance: .
d_gene: .
v_gene: TRBV6-5
j_gene: TRBJ2-3
CDR3nt: TGTGCCAGCAGGTGGGGGGCAAACACAGATACGCAGTATTTT
CDR3aa: CASRWGANTDTQYF

abundance: .
d_gene: .
v_gene: TRBV18
j_gene: TRBJ2-5
CDR3nt: TGTGCCAGCTCACCCAGGGAGGAGACCCAGTACTTC
CDR3aa: CASSPREETQYF

abundance: .
d_gene: TRBD2
v_gene: TRBV27
j_gene: TRBJ2-3
CDR3nt: TGTGCCAGCAGGCAGGGACTAGGTTACGCAGATACGCAGTATTTT
CDR3aa: CASRQGLGYADTQYF

abundance: .
d_gene: .
v_gene: TRBV5-4
j_gene: TRBJ1-3
CDR3nt: TGTGCCAGCACCGTAACAGGGACTGGAAACACCATATATTTT
CDR3aa: CASTVTGTGNTIYF

abundance: .
d_gene: TRBD1
v_gene: TRBV19
j_gene: TRBJ2-4
CDR3nt: TGTGCCAGTAGGGTTCCGGGACAGGGGAAAAACATTCAGTACTTC
CDR3aa: CASRVPGQGKNIQYF

abundance: .
d_gene: .
v_gene: TRBV6-6
j_gene: TRBJ1-4
CDR3nt: TGTGCCAGCAGTTACCCTCCCGAGGAAAAACTGTTTTTT
CDR3aa: CASSYPPEEKLFF

abundance: .
d_gene: TRBD2
v_gene: TRBV18
j_gene: TRBJ2-5
CDR3nt: TGTGCCAGCTCACCACCGAAAATGAGCGGGGGGGCCCAGACCCAGTACTTC
CDR3aa: CASSPPKMSGGAQTQYF

abundance: .
d_gene: .
v_gene: TRBV6-1
j_gene: TRBJ2-2
CDR3nt: TGTGCCAGCAGTGAGGTACAGGGGAACACCGGGGAGCTGTTTTTT
CDR3aa: CASSEVQGNTGELFF

abundance: .
d_gene: .
v_gene: TRBV6-5
j_gene: TRBJ1-6
CDR3nt: TGTGCCAGCAGGAGGGGAGATTCACCCCTCCACTTT
CDR3aa: CASRRGDSPLHF

abundance: .
d_gene: .
v_gene: TRBV27
j_gene: TRBJ1-6
CDR3nt: TGTGCCAGCAGTTTTCGGGGGCTCGACTCACCCCTCCACTTT
CDR3aa: CASSFRGLDSPLHF

abundance: .
d_gene: .
v_gene: TRBV27
j_gene: TRBJ2-7
CDR3nt: TGTGCCAGCAGGATTGAGGGGTATTCTCTCTACGAGCAGTACTTC
CDR3aa: CASRIEGYSLYEQYF

abundance: .
d_gene: TRBD1
v_gene: TRBV6-5
j_gene: TRBJ2-7
CDR3nt: TGTGCCAGCAGTTACATACCCGGACAGGGGGCCTACGAGCAGTACTTC
CDR3aa: CASSYIPGQGAYEQYF

abundance: .
d_gene: .
v_gene: TRBV5-6
j_gene: TRBJ2-7
CDR3nt: TGTGCCAGCAGCTCGGGAGCAGGATACGAGCAGTACTTC
CDR3aa: CASSSGAGYEQYF

abundance: .
d_gene: .
v_gene: TRBV7-8
j_gene: TRBJ1-3
CDR3nt: TGTGCCAGCAGCTTCGCCGGAAACACCATATATTTT
CDR3aa: CASSFAGNTIYF

abundance: .
d_gene: .
v_gene: TRBV10-3
j_gene: TRBJ2-3
CDR3nt: TGTGCCATCAGTGGGTCCCCCCCTGGGGGAGGCACAGATACGCAGTATTTT
CDR3aa: CAISGSPPGGGTDTQYF

abundance: few
d_gene: .
v_gene: TRBV19
j_gene: TRBJ2-7
CDR3nt: TGTGCCAGTAGTATAGTTCAGGGTCCCTACGAGCAGTACTTC
CDR3aa: CASSIVQGPYEQYF

abundance: .
d_gene: .
v_gene: TRBV6-1
j_gene: TRBJ2-2
CDR3nt: TGTGCCAGCAGTGAGTCCACAGGGAACGGGGAGCTGTTTTTT
CDR3aa: CASSESTGNGELFF

abundance: .
d_gene: .
v_gene: TRBV2
j_gene: TRBJ1-1
CDR3nt: TGTGCCAGCAGTGTAGAGGAGAACACTGAAGCTTTCTTT
CDR3aa: CASSVEENTEAFF

abundance: once
d_gene: TRBD1
v_gene: TRBV7-9
j_gene: TRBJ1-2
CDR3nt: TGTGCCAGCAGCTCTGGGACAGGCGACTATGGCTACACCTTC
CDR3aa: CASSSGTGDYGYTF

abundance: .
d_gene: TRBD1
v_gene: TRBV10-3
j_gene: TRBJ1-5
CDR3nt: TGTGCCATCAGTGAGTCGTCGCCCACAGGGGCCTTCCCCCAGCATTTT
CDR3aa: CAISESSPTGAFPQHF

abundance: .
d_gene: .
v_gene: TRBV3-1/TRBV3-2
j_gene: TRBJ1-6
CDR3nt: TGTGCCAGCAGCGTCGATAGCTCCTATAATTCACCCCTCCACTTT
CDR3aa: CASSVDSSYNSPLHF

abundance: .
d_gene: .
v_gene: TRBV6-5
j_gene: TRBJ2-7
CDR3nt: TGTGCCAGCAGTAACACGGGTGGCGAGCAGTACTTC
CDR3aa: CASSNTGGEQYF

abundance: .
d_gene: .
v_gene: TRBV2
j_gene: TRBJ2-5
CDR3nt: TGTGCCAGCAAGGTAGCGGAGATTCTTCAAGAGACCCAGTACTTC
CDR3aa: CASKVAEILQETQYF

abundance: .
d_gene: .
v_gene: TRBV10-3
j_gene: TRBJ1-1
CDR3nt: TGTGCCATCAGTGAGTCCGTGACGGCGAACACTGAAGCTTTCTTT
CDR3aa: CAISESVTANTEAFF

abundance: .
d_gene: TRBD1
v_gene: TRBV2
j_gene: TRBJ1-6
CDR3nt: TGTGCCAGCAGCGCGACAGGGGTGAATTCACCCCTCCACTTT
CDR3aa: CASSATGVNSPLHF

abundance: .
d_gene: .
v_gene: TRBV7-9
j_gene: TRBJ2-2
CDR3nt: TGTGCCAGCAGCAGCACCGTTCCAAACACCGGGGAGCTGTTTTTT
CDR3aa: CASSSTVPNTGELFF

abundance: .
d_gene: .
v_gene: TRBV12-3/TRBV12-4
j_gene: TRBJ1-1
CDR3nt: TGTGCCAGCACCTTCCAGGGGAACACTGAAGCTTTCTTT
CDR3aa: CASTFQGNTEAFF

abundance: .
d_gene: TRBD1
v_gene: TRBV6-6
j_gene: TRBJ2-4
CDR3nt: TGTGCCAGCAGTCTGGACAGGTCCAAAAACATTCAGTACTTC
CDR3aa: CASSLDRSKNIQYF

abundance: .
d_gene: TRBD1
v_gene: TRBV28
j_gene: TRBJ1-2
CDR3nt: TGTGCCAGCAGTTTAATTTCTGACAGGGCGCATGGCTACACCTTC
CDR3aa: CASSLISDRAHGYTF

abundance: .
d_gene: TRBD1
v_gene: TRBV18
j_gene: TRBJ1-1
CDR3nt: TGTGCCAGCTCGTCACAGGGGATCGGAGGGGCTGAAGCTTTCTTT
CDR3aa: CASSSQGIGGAEAFF

abundance: .
d_gene: TRBD1
v_gene: TRBV10-2
j_gene: TRBJ1-6
CDR3nt: TGCGCCAGCAGTCTCCGGGACAGGGGGAGCTCCTATAATTCACCCCTCCACTTT
CDR3aa: CASSLRDRGSSYNSPLHF

abundance: .
d_gene: .
v_gene: TRBV5-5
j_gene: TRBJ1-5
CDR3nt: TGTGCCAGCAGCTTGGATGATGGGGCAGGGGCCCAATATAGCAATCAGCCCCAGCATTTT
CDR3aa: CASSLDDGAGAQYSNQPQHF

abundance: .
d_gene: .
v_gene: TRBV5-1
j_gene: TRBJ2-1
CDR3nt: TGCGCCAGCCGGGAATACAATGAGCAGTTCTTC
CDR3aa: CASREYNEQFF

abundance: .
d_gene: TRBD2
v_gene: TRBV11-2
j_gene: TRBJ2-7
CDR3nt: TGTGCCAGCAGCTTAGATTCCAGCGGGGGGGGCTACGAGCAGTACTTC
CDR3aa: CASSLDSSGGGYEQYF

abundance: few
d_gene: .
v_gene: TRBV9
j_gene: TRBJ2-2
CDR3nt: TGTGCCAGCAGCGTAACAAGCAACACCGGGGAGCTGTTTTTT
CDR3aa: CASSVTSNTGELFF

abundance: .
d_gene: TRBD2
v_gene: TRBV4-2
j_gene: TRBJ2-1
CDR3nt: TGTGCCAGCAGCCAGGCCCCCAGCGGGGGGGGATACAATGAGCAGTTCTTC
CDR3aa: CASSQAPSGGGYNEQFF

abundance: once
d_gene: .
v_gene: TRBV6-1
j_gene: TRBJ1-1
CDR3nt: TGTGCCAGCAGTGAATTGGGGCGCGCCACTGAAGCTTTCTTT
CDR3aa: CASSELGRATEAFF

abundance: .
d_gene: .
v_gene: TRBV18
j_gene: TRBJ2-7
CDR3nt: TGTGCCAGCTCACCGACCGATCTACTCGAGCAGTACTTC
CDR3aa: CASSPTDLLEQYF

abundance: .
d_gene: TRBD1
v_gene: TRBV6-5
j_gene: TRBJ1-2
CDR3nt: TGTGCCAGCAGTAACCGGGACAGCAGCTACACCTTC
CDR3aa: CASSNRDSSYTF